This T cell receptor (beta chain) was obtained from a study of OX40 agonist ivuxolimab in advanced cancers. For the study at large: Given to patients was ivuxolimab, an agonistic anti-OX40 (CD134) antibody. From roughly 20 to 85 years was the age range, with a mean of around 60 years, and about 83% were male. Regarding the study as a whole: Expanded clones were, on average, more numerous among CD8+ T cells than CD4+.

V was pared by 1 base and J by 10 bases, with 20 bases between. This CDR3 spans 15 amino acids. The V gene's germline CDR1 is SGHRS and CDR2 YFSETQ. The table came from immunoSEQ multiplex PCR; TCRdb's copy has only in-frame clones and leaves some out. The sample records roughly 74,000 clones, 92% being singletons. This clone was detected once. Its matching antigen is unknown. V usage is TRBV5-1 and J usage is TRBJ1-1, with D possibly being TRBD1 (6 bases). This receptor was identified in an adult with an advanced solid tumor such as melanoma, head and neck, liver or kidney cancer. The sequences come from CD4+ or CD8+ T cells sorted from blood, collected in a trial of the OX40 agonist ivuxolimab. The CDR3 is CASSLSGGAIMSAFF. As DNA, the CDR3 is TGCGCCAGCAGCTTGTCGGGGGGCGCGATCATGTCAGCTTTCTTT.